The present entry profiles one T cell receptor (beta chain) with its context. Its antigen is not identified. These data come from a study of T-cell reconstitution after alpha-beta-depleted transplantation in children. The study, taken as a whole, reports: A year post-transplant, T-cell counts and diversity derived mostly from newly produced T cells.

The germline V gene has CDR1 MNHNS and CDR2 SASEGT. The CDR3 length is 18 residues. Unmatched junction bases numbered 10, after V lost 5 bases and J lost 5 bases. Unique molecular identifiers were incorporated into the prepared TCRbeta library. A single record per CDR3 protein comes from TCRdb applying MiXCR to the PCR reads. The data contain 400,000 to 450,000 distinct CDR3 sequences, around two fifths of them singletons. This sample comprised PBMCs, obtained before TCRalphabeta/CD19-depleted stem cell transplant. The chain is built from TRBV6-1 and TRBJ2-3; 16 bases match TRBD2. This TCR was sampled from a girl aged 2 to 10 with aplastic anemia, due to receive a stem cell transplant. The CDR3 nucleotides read TGTGCCAGCAGTCCCCCGGGACTAGCGGGAGGGCCGGGAGATACGCAGTATTTT. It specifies CASSPPGLAGGPGDTQYF.